The 19 T cell receptor beta chains below were found in one sample sequenced in a study of radiation and T cells in renal cell carcinoma. The time point was: baseline pretreatment blood. The treatment is: 15 Gy SBRT to primary tumor, nephrectomy 4 weeks later. This table comes from immunoSEQ multiplex PCR, and its TCRdb copy is limited to in-frame clones, with some not included. This sample yields 150,000 or so clones, of which 88% are seen a single time; around 4.4% belongs to the top ten. The sequenced sample was blood, obtained from a patient whose treatment included radiotherapy and nephrectomy. All receptors derive from a woman between 65 and 79 years old with renal cell carcinoma.

V gene TRBV6-1 combines with J gene TRBJ2-5, with 14 bases fitting TRBD2. The J segment lost 5 bases and the V segment lost 6 bases, leaving 5 bases of the junction unmatched. This CDR3 has 15 amino acids. The germline gives CDR1 MNHNS, CDR2 SASEGT. CDR3 protein: CASSRLAGGRETQYF. CDR3 coding DNA: TGTGCCAGCAGCCGACTAGCGGGGGGGCGCGAGACCCAGTACTTC.

The sample holds one count of this clone. The genes are TRBV9 and TRBJ2-7; TRBD1 is a possible D gene (5 bases). Germline-derived CDR1 and CDR2 are SGDLS and YYNGEE. Between the trimmed V and J ends, which lost 7 bases and 4 bases, there was a span of 18 bases. This CDR3 spans 14 amino acids. The CDR3 protein is CASAPSRVGYEQYF. The CDR3 region has the DNA TGTGCCAGCGCCCCCAGCAGGGTAGGTTACGAGCAGTACTTC.

This clone was counted once. This sequence joins TRBV19 and TRBJ1-5; D remains ambiguous. The CDR3 spans 15 residues. Trimming removed 1 base from V and 6 bases from J, with 13 bases in between. Germline V CDR1 and CDR2: LNHDA, SQIVND (reference sequence). CDR3 coding DNA: TGTGCCAGTAGTATAGTTAGGGCAGCGGCTCAGCCCCAGCATTTT. Its protein product is CASSIVRAAAQPQHF.

CDR3 sequence: CASSQEGSSTDTQYF. CDR3 in DNA: TGCGCCAGCAGCCAGGAGGGGAGTTCAACAGATACGCAGTATTTT. The chain couples TRBV4-1 to TRBJ2-3, with D possibly being TRBD2 (6 bases). Germline CDR1 is MGHRA and CDR2 is YSYEKL. The CDR3 loop spans 15 amino acids. V was trimmed by 3 bases and J by 3 bases, leaving 13 bases between them.

This clone was picked up one time. The chain employs TRBV7-2 and TRBJ2-3, with 8 positions matching TRBD2. The V segment lost 5 bases and the J segment 3 bases; nucleotides outside the gene matches: 7. Per the germline V gene, CDR1 is SGHTA and CDR2 is FQGNSA. The length of the CDR3 is 15 residues. The CDR3 DNA reads as TGTGCCAGCAGCACTCGGGGGGGCGGGACAGATACGCAGTATTTT. Protein: CASSTRGGGTDTQYF.

The V gene is TRBV2, the J gene TRBJ1-2, with a weak D call TRBD1 (5 bases). The CDR3 loop spans 16 amino acids. V gave up 6 bases and J gave up 8 bases, with 25 bases separating them. The V gene's germline CDR1 is SNHLY and CDR2 FYNNEI. The CDR3 spells CASRTAGIPSQEGYTF. In DNA, the CDR3 is TGTGCCAGCAGGACCGCAGGGATCCCAAGCCAGGAGGGCTACACCTTC.

The genes are TRBV14 and TRBJ2-1, with D perhaps TRBD1 (6 bases). Trimming took off 1 base at V and 2 bases at J, with 15 bases between the two ends. The CDR3 contains 17 residues. Germline V gives CDR1 SGHDN, CDR2 FVKESK. Here the CDR3 DNA reads TGTGCCAGCAGCCAAGCTCCGACAGGACGAACCTACAATGAGCAGTTCTTC. It yields the protein CASSQAPTGRTYNEQFF.

This chain joins TRBV7-8 and TRBJ2-5; 8 nucleotides agree with TRBD1. Germline CDR1 SGHVS, CDR2 FQNEAQ. The CDR3 sequence is 14 residues long. J was trimmed by 5 bases and V by 5 bases; bases with no gene match: 7. CDR3 bases: TGTGCCAGCAGCGAGACAGGGGCCTTGGAGACCCAGTACTTC. This sequence encodes CASSETGALETQYF.

About this clone: One end of the junction varies from germline; a read error may be responsible. This chain links TRBV7-7 with TRBJ1-1; D possibly corresponds to TRBD1 (6 bases). Germline CDR1 reads SSHAT; CDR2 reads FNYEAQ (reference sequence). The CDR3 has 16 amino acids. The chain's CDR3 is CASSPSAGQQNTEAFF. In DNA form, the CDR3 reads TGTGCTAGCAGCCCCTCGGCGGGACAACAAAACACTGAAGCTTTCTTT.

This rearrangement joins TRBV9 to TRBJ1-5; D not resolved. The germline gives CDR1 SGDLS, CDR2 YYNGEE. The V and J ends lost 0 bases and 3 bases respectively, with 4 bases between them. The CDR3 contains 13 residues. CDR3: CASSVADNQPQHF. As DNA, the CDR3 is TGTGCCAGCAGCGTAGCTGACAATCAGCCCCAGCATTTT.

Concerning this clone: At the DNA level, this CDR3 is encoded by other sequences in the same sample as well. The V and J genes are TRBV6-4 and TRBJ2-3; 11 nucleotides line up with TRBD2. Trimming took 5 bases from V and 1 from J; bases not matched to a gene: 2. The CDR3 consists of 15 residues. Looked up from germline, CDR1 is MRHNA and CDR2 is SNTAGT. The CDR3 DNA reads as TGTGCCAGCAGTCCACTAGCGGGGGGCACAGATACGCAGTATTTT. It specifies CASSPLAGGTDTQYF.

CDR3 sequence (DNA): TGTGCCAGCAGTTTAACGGGCACCCAAGGTACGAATGAGCAGTTCTTC. Translated: CASSLTGTQGTNEQFF. V is TRBV28 and J is TRBJ2-1; D gene ambiguous. Trimming removed 2 bases at V and 7 bases at J, with 18 bases between. This CDR3 region has 16 residues. In germline, CDR1 is MDHEN, CDR2 SYDVKM.

The chain combines TRBV2 with TRBJ2-2; D gene uncertain. From germline, CDR1 is SNHLY and CDR2 FYNNEI. Trimming removed 4 bases from V and 2 bases from J, with 5 bases in between. The CDR3 is 13 amino acids. The CDR3 DNA sequence: TGTGCCAGCAGTGGAACTAACACCGGGGAGCTGTTTTTT. It is translated as CASSGTNTGELFF.

CDR3 sequence reads: CASSRDGYREQFF. The CDR3 nucleotides read TGTGCCAGCAGTCGGGACGGTTACAGAGAGCAGTTCTTC. The chain couples TRBV6-6 to TRBJ2-1; tentatively, D is TRBD1 or TRBD2 (5 bases each). Deletions cut 5 bases from V and 10 bases from J, with 15 bases between. Germline V gene data show CDR1 as MNHNY and CDR2 as SVGAGI (reference sequence). The length of the CDR3 is 13 residues.

This chain joins TRBV15 and TRBJ1-2, with a weak D call TRBD1 (5 bases). The CDR3 totals 14 residues. Germline CDR1 is LNHNV and CDR2 is YYDKDF (reference sequence). Trimming cost V 1 base and J 6 bases, with 12 bases left between them. The CDR3 here is CATSRGGRDHGYTF. The DNA of the CDR3 is TGTGCCACCAGCAGAGGGGGGAGGGATCATGGCTACACCTTC.

J is TRBJ1-2 and V is TRBV14; D remains ambiguous. This CDR3 has 12 amino acids. The V and J ends lost 1 base and 7 bases respectively, with 7 bases between them. In germline, CDR1 is SGHDN, CDR2 FVKESK. DNA for the CDR3: TGTGCCAGCAGCCAAGTACCTGCTGGCTACACCTTC. It is translated as CASSQVPAGYTF.

This chain connects TRBV6-6 to TRBJ1-5, with D perhaps matching TRBD1 (6 bases). V was pared by 6 bases and J by 9 bases, with 12 bases between. Germline CDR1 is MNHNY and CDR2 is SVGAGI (reference sequence). CDR3 length equals 12 residues. The CDR3 DNA reads TGTGCCAGCAGCGAAATACAGGGGCCCCAGCATTTT. It translates to CASSEIQGPQHF.

The CDR3 coding sequence is TGTGCCAGCAGGGGCCAGGGCAATTCACCCCTCCACTTT. This sequence encodes CASRGQGNSPLHF. This chain joins TRBV6-5 and TRBJ1-6, with D maybe TRBD1 (5 bases). There are 13 residues in the CDR3. Germline CDR1 and CDR2: MNHEY and SVGAGI. Trimming shortened V by 6 bases and J by 7 bases, and 10 bases separated the two germline ends.

The genes are TRBV27 and TRBJ1-2; 10 positions agree with TRBD1. J lost 1 base, V lost 5 bases, and 4 bases had no gene match. This CDR3 is 15 amino acids long. Per the germline V gene, CDR1 is MNHEY and CDR2 is SMNVEV (reference sequence). This chain's CDR3 is CASSRQGANNYGYTF. CDR3 sequence (DNA): TGTGCCAGCAGTCGACAGGGGGCGAATAACTATGGCTACACCTTC.